These 21 T cell receptor beta chains were sequenced from one sample in a study of T cell changes during pregnancy in multiple sclerosis. Measured with immunoSEQ multiplex PCR; TCRdb has only the in-frame clones, and not every one. The table includes 40,000 or so clones, 89% detected once. This specimen was CD4+ T cells from peripheral blood mononuclear cells, taken in the first trimester of pregnancy. The receptor source for this set is a female donor with multiple sclerosis, enrolled in a pregnancy study.

The rearrangement joins TRBV7-9 to TRBJ1-4, with unresolved D. V lost 0 bases, J lost 8 bases, and 22 bases lay in between. The CDR3 contains 18 residues. The V gene's germline CDR1 is SEHNR and CDR2 FQNEAQ (reference sequence). The CDR3 loop reads CASSLALNVRRLEEKLFF. The CDR3 bases are TGTGCCAGCAGCTTAGCGCTAAATGTGAGGCGCCTCGAGGAAAAACTGTTTTTT.

The chain employs TRBV30 and TRBJ1-4; D not resolved. This CDR3 has 14 amino acids. Germline V CDR1 and CDR2: GTSNPN, SVGIG (reference sequence). The germline V and J ends were trimmed by 2 bases and 5 bases, with 12 bases remaining between them. As DNA, the CDR3 is TGTGCCTGGAGTACTCCGAGAAACAATGAAAAACTGTTTTTT. It translates to CAWSTPRNNEKLFF.

This chain links TRBV27 with TRBJ1-2; 7 bases align to TRBD1. The CDR3 contains 15 residues. Germline CDR1 is MNHEY and CDR2 is SMNVEV (reference sequence). The V gene end was trimmed by 6 bases and the J gene end by 8 bases; junction bases not matched to a gene: 15. CDR3 nucleotide sequence: TGTGCCAGCAGCCCCCCAGGGACAGACATGATCGGCTACACCTTC. It codes for CASSPPGTDMIGYTF.

This chain's CDR3 is CASSVSWGRSSGNTIYF. Written as DNA, the CDR3 is TGTGCCAGCAGCGTATCGTGGGGCCGGTCCTCTGGAAACACCATATATTTT. The chain joins TRBV9 to TRBJ1-3, with D possibly TRBD1 on 5 matching bases. The CDR3 consists of 17 residues. V lost 1 base to trimming and J lost 0 bases, with 14 bases between them. The germline V gene encodes CDR1 SGDLS and CDR2 YYNGEE. The whole variable domain, filled in from reference TRBV9 and TRBJ1-3, reads DSGVTQTPKHLITATGQRVTLRCSPRSGDLSVYWYQQSLDQGLQFLIQYYNGEERAKGNILERFSAQQFPDLHSELNLSSLELGDSALYFCASSVSWGRSSGNTIYFGEGSWLTVV.

V and J are TRBV30 and TRBJ1-4; 11 bases match TRBD1. With V trimmed by 5 bases and J by 3 bases, 2 bases remained unmatched. The CDR3 covers 14 residues. From germline, CDR1 is GTSNPN and CDR2 SVGIG (reference sequence). Here the CDR3 reads CAWGTGGANEKLFF. For the CDR3, the DNA is TGTGCCTGGGGGACAGGGGGTGCTAATGAAAAACTGTTTTTT.

This chain links TRBV27 with TRBJ1-2; 8 bases match TRBD1. The CDR3 totals 14 residues. The ends lost 5 bases at V and 8 bases at J; junction bases unmatched: 10. CDR1 is MNHEY, CDR2 SMNVEV, per germline (reference sequence). This CDR3 is CASSGTGTGIGYTF. CDR3 DNA sequence: TGTGCCAGCAGTGGCACCGGGACAGGTATCGGCTACACCTTC.

This chain uses TRBV9 with TRBJ1-1; the D gene is possibly TRBD1 (6 bases). Trimming stripped 0 bases from V and 7 bases from J, with 10 bases between. Germline assignment: CDR1 SGDLS and CDR2 YYNGEE. This CDR3 spans 13 amino acids. The chain's CDR3 is CASSVVPDSEAFF. As DNA, the CDR3 is TGTGCCAGCAGCGTAGTTCCGGACAGTGAAGCTTTCTTT. Full variable domain (outside the CDR3, taken from reference TRBV9 and TRBJ1-1): DSGVTQTPKHLITATGQRVTLRCSPRSGDLSVYWYQQSLDQGLQFLIQYYNGEERAKGNILERFSAQQFPDLHSELNLSSLELGDSALYFCASSVVPDSEAFFGQGTRLTVV.

The chain links TRBV11-2 to TRBJ2-5; 7 nucleotides match TRBD2. V gave up 3 bases and J gave up 5 bases; unmatched junction bases: 9. CDR3 length: 15 residues. Germline V gene sequence: CDR1 SGHAT, CDR2 FQNNGV. CDR3 DNA sequence: TGTGCCAGCAGCTTTAGGAGGGAGGGAGGGGAGACCCAGTACTTC. It codes for CASSFRREGGETQYF.

The gene calls are TRBV5-4 and TRBJ1-2, with TRBD1 matching over 9 bases. Germline values: CDR1 SGHNT, CDR2 YYREEE (reference sequence). The V gene end was trimmed by 0 bases and the J gene end by 6 bases; junction bases not matched to a gene: 9. CDR3 size: 16 residues. CDR3 sequence reads: CASSLGGTGRIDGYTF. In nucleotides, the CDR3 is TGTGCCAGCAGCTTGGGGGGGACAGGGAGGATCGATGGCTACACCTTC.

The chain is built from TRBV4-3 and TRBJ1-1; the match to TRBD1 covers 10 bases. Trimming cost V 2 bases and J 3 bases; bases outside gene matches: 3. This CDR3 has 15 residues. Germline CDR1 is LGHNA and CDR2 is YSLEER. CDR3 amino acids: CASSQRDRGDTEAFF. The CDR3 coding sequence is TGCGCCAGCAGCCAAAGGGACAGGGGAGACACTGAAGCTTTCTTT.

The chain carries TRBV29-1 and TRBJ2-5; D is uncertain. The V gene's germline CDR1 is SQVTM and CDR2 ANQGSEA. The CDR3 length is 13 residues. With 3 bases removed from V and 2 bases from J, the gap between germline ends came to 10 bases. The CDR3: CSVDFSHQETQYF. Here the CDR3 DNA reads TGCAGCGTTGACTTTTCACATCAAGAGACCCAGTACTTC.

The rearrangement uses TRBV7-2 and TRBJ1-1; 12 nucleotides line up with TRBD1. The germline CDR1 and CDR2 sequences are SGHTA and FQGNSA. Germline trimming cut 8 bases from V and 3 bases from J; bases unmatched to any gene: 10. This CDR3 has 16 residues. The CDR3 protein is CASGTGGAVGYTEAFF. The CDR3 DNA is TGTGCCAGCGGGACAGGGGGCGCGGTAGGGTACACTGAAGCTTTCTTT.

The chain uses TRBV30 and TRBJ2-2, with 10 positions matching TRBD2. V trimming: 0 bases; J trimming: 2 bases; junction bases outside the gene matches: 3. This CDR3 spans 16 amino acids. The germline V gene has CDR1 GTSNPN and CDR2 SVGIG (reference sequence). Written as DNA, the CDR3 is TGTGCCTGGAGTGTTCTAGCGGGGGCAAACACCGGGGAGCTGTTTTTT. This codes for CAWSVLAGANTGELFF.

The chain is built from TRBV5-5 and TRBJ1-1; weak D call: TRBD1 (5 bases). This CDR3 has 15 amino acids. The V gene lost 4 bases and the J gene lost 6 bases, with 19 bases spanning the gap. Germline CDR1 is SGHKS and CDR2 is YYEKEE (reference sequence). In DNA, the CDR3 is TGTGCCAGCAGCCCTGCCGGGACGGGGAGGCCTGAAGCTTTCTTT. It translates to CASSPAGTGRPEAFF. The variable domain in full, with the rest retrieved from reference TRBV5-5 and TRBJ1-1, is DAGVTQSPTHLIKTRGQQVTLRCSPISGHKSVSWYQQVLGQGPQFIFQYYEKEERGRGNFPDRFSARQFPNYSSELNVNALLLGDSALYLCASSPAGTGRPEAFFGQGTRLTVV.

The chain carries TRBV29-1 and TRBJ2-5; TRBD1 aligns across 7 bases. Germline lookup yields CDR1 SQVTM and CDR2 ANQGSEA. CDR3 length: 11 residues. The J segment lost 3 bases and the V segment lost 8 bases, leaving 3 bases of the junction unmatched. The chain's CDR3 is CSLGQEETQYF. The DNA for the CDR3 is TGCAGCCTCGGACAGGAAGAGACCCAGTACTTC.

The chain recombines TRBV16 with TRBJ2-4; 10 bases line up with TRBD1. V was pared by 4 bases and J by 0 bases, with 9 bases of the junction left unmatched. Looked up from germline, CDR1 is KGHSY and CDR2 is FQNENV. The CDR3 loop spans 18 amino acids. The CDR3 is CASSPGTGAKIAKNIQYF. The CDR3 nucleotides are TGTGCCAGCAGCCCCGGGACAGGGGCCAAGATAGCCAAAAACATTCAGTACTTC.

V gene TRBV15 combines with J gene TRBJ2-7, with a possible D match to TRBD2 (6 bases). Trimming stripped 3 bases from V and 3 bases from J, with 15 bases between. Per the germline V gene, CDR1 is LNHNV and CDR2 is YYDKDF (reference sequence). The CDR3 consists of 15 residues. The DNA for the CDR3 is TGTGCCACCAGCAGGGAGGGACGGGGTGGCTACGAGCAGTACTTC. It translates to CATSREGRGGYEQYF.

The chain combines TRBV5-1 with TRBJ1-1; 9 bases align to TRBD1. The V and J ends lost 0 bases and 10 bases, in that order; junction bases with no gene match: 10. This CDR3 is built from 15 residues. From germline, CDR1 is SGHRS and CDR2 YFSETQ. CDR3 sequence: CASSLGQGGIGGAFF. Here the CDR3 DNA reads TGCGCCAGCAGCTTGGGACAGGGGGGTATTGGAGGAGCTTTCTTT. Full variable domain (remainder filled in from reference TRBV5-1 and TRBJ1-1): KAGVTQTPRYLIKTRGQQVTLSCSPISGHRSVSWYQQTPGQGLQFLFEYFSETQRNKGNFPGRFSGRQFSNSRSEMNVSTLELGDSALYLCASSLGQGGIGGAFFGQGTRLTVV.

The chain combines TRBV4-1 with TRBJ2-7, with TRBD2 identical over 7 bases. The J segment lost 2 bases and the V segment lost 0 bases, leaving 10 bases of the junction unmatched. The V gene's germline CDR1 is MGHRA and CDR2 YSYEKL. The CDR3 loop spans 17 amino acids. CDR3 DNA sequence: TGCGCCAGCAGCCAAGATCCCCATGCGGGAGTTACCTACGAGCAGTACTTC. Protein sequence: CASSQDPHAGVTYEQYF.

CDR3 amino acids: CASSGLGGPFYEQYF. DNA of the CDR3: TGTGCCAGCTCGGGCCTTGGCGGGCCCTTCTACGAGCAGTACTTC. The rearrangement links TRBV18 to TRBJ2-7; possible D gene TRBD2, 5 bases. Germline V gives CDR1 KGHSH, CDR2 LQKENI. The CDR3 covers 15 residues. Trimming took 6 bases from V and 3 from J, leaving 18 bases between them.

The rearrangement uses TRBV27 and TRBJ2-2; D is ambiguous. CDR1 MNHEY and CDR2 SMNVEV come from the germline V gene (reference sequence). V dropped 4 bases and J dropped 1 base, with 10 bases sitting between them. The CDR3 sequence is 15 residues long. CDR3 in amino acids: CASSSRAWNTGELFF. DNA for the CDR3: TGTGCCAGCAGTTCGCGAGCGTGGAACACCGGGGAGCTGTTTTTT.